This TCR beta chain was obtained from a study of blood T cell repertoires in COVID-19. Cohorts were based on clinical histories the participants reported. The study counted Cohort 3 donors as recovered given two negative PCRs, clearance, or symptom resolution. The CDR3 contains 17 residues. J gave up 7 bases and V 5 bases, and 15 bases lay outside the gene matches. Germline loops: CDR1 MDHEN, CDR2 SYDVKM. Data came from immunoSEQ multiplex PCR; TCRdb stores just in-frame clones and leaves some out. Found here are 180,000 or so clones, roughly 80% of them singletons; the top ten hold about 4.4%. The chain has TRBV28 and TRBJ1-2; 11 positions agree with TRBD1. This receptor was taken from a woman aged 45-65 years who had recovered from COVID-19. The sample comprised PBMCs or T cells enriched from blood (not recorded which). For the CDR3, the DNA is TGTGCCAGCAGTACCCCTGACCCCGGGACAGGGGGGCCTGGCTACACCTTC. This gives the protein CASSTPDPGTGGPGYTF.